The 2 T cell receptor beta chains presented below share a single source sample, sequenced in a study of vaccination and CD4 T cells after COVID-19. Treatment indicated: 10-day PBMC culture with coronavirus spike peptide pools or control peptides (ViraFEST assay). No antigen has been assigned to these receptors. Researchers used the Oncomine TCR Beta short-read assay to sequence DNA from cultured CD4+ T cells. A single record per CDR3 protein comes from TCRdb applying MiXCR to the PCR reads. This table holds around 17,000 distinct CDR3 sequences, 30% to 45% found once. The sample comprised CD4+ T cells from blood, cultured in vitro. The receptors were gathered from a human donor who had recovered from COVID-19.

CDR3 protein: CASRLASTDTQYF. CDR3 DNA: TGTGCCAGCCGCCTGGCTAGCACAGATACGCAGTATTTT. The chain joins TRBV7-9 to TRBJ2-3; no reliable D call. The CDR3 contains 13 residues. Germline CDR1 reads SEHNR; CDR2 reads FQNEAQ (reference sequence). Trimming removed 8 bases at V and 0 bases at J, with 9 bases between.

V and J are TRBV10-3 and TRBJ2-7; D call uncertain. The ends were cut back, 0 bases at V and 10 bases at J, with 7 bases in the middle. CDR3 length equals 11 residues. Germline CDR1 ENHRY, CDR2 SYGVKD. The CDR3 spells CAISESFEQYF. For the CDR3, the DNA is TGTGCCATCAGTGAGTCATTCGAACAGTACTTC.